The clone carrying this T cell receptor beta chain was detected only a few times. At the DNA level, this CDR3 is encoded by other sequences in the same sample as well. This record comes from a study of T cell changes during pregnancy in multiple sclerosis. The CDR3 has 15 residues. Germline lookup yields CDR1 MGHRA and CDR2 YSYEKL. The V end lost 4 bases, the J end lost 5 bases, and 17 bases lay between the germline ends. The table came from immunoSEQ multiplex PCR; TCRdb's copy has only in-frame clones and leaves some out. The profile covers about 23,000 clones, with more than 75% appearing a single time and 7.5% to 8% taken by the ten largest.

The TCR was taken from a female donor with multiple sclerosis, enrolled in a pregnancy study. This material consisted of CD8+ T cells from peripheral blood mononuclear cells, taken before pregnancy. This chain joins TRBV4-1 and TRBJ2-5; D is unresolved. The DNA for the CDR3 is TGCGCCAGCAGCCCGTTCGGCCAGGAAGAGGAGACCCAGTACTTC. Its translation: CASSPFGQEEETQYF.